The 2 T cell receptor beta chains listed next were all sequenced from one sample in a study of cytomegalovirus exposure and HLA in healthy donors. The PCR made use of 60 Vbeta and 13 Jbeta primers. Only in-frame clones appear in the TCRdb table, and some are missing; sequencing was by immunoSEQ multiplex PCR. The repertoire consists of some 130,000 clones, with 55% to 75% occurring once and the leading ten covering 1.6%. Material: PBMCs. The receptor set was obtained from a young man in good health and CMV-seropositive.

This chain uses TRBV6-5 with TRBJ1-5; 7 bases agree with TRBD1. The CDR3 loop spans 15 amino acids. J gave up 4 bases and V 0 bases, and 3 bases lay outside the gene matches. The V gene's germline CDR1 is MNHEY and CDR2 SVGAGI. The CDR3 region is CASSYSGQRNQPQHF. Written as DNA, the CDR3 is TGTGCCAGCAGTTACTCGGGACAGAGGAATCAGCCCCAGCATTTT.

CDR3 in DNA: TGTGCCAGCAGCGCGGACAGGAACACTGAAGCTTTCTTT. It encodes CASSADRNTEAFF. This rearrangement joins TRBV2 to TRBJ1-1, with D maybe TRBD1 (6 bases). Between the trimmed V and J ends, which lost 6 bases and 1 base, there was a span of 9 bases. The CDR3 is made up of 13 amino acids. Germline V gene data show CDR1 as SNHLY and CDR2 as FYNNEI. The variable domain in full, completed from reference TRBV2 and TRBJ1-1, reads EPEVTQTPSHQVTQMGQEVILRCVPISNHLYFYWYRQILGQKVEFLVSFYNNEISEKSEIFDDQFSVERPDGSNFTLKIRSTKLEDSAMYFCASSADRNTEAFFGQGTRLTVV.